What follows are 27 T cell receptor beta chains derived from one specimen sequenced in a study of shared clonotypes between healthy human individuals (dated by TCRdb to about 2020). The protocol used for the library was the immunoSEQ multiplex PCR assay. Not all clones reach the TCRdb copy of this immuneACCESS table, which keeps in-frame sequences only. Checked studies attribute under half of the gap to unresolved V genes and leave the rest unexplained. This sample is represented by roughly 1,600,000 clones; approximately 98.5% of them were singletons. The top ten clones comprise roughly 0.35% of the sample. Material: naive CD4+ T cells sorted from blood. Interpreted using the paper, the cell subset or site label stands for: CD45RA+ positively selected. These receptors all come from a man aged 25-45 years in good health.

The J gene is TRBJ2-5, the V gene TRBV5-1; D gene ambiguous. The length of the CDR3 is 14 residues. Germline V lookup: CDR1 SGHRS, CDR2 YFSETQ. V was trimmed by 0 bases and J by 4 bases, leaving 10 bases between them. Here the CDR3 reads CASSLDGNLETQYF. CDR3 nucleotides: TGCGCCAGCAGCTTGGACGGAAATCTAGAGACCCAGTACTTC.

The chain links TRBV11-2 to TRBJ1-1; no reliable D call. The CDR3 runs to 11 residues. From germline, CDR1 is SGHAT and CDR2 FQNNGV. Between the trimmed V and J ends, which lost 5 bases and 4 bases, there was a span of 5 bases. CDR3 protein: CASSALTEAFF. The CDR3 DNA follows: TGTGCCAGCAGCGCGCTCACTGAAGCTTTCTTT.

The chain is built from TRBV4-3 and TRBJ1-2, with no clear D. Germline V gives CDR1 LGHNA, CDR2 YSLEER. Trimming shortened V by 0 bases and J by 4 bases, and 9 bases separated the two germline ends. The CDR3 is made up of 14 amino acids. The CDR3 coding sequence is TGCGCCAGCAGCCAAGAGGCACAGAGCTATGGCTACACCTTC. This translates into CASSQEAQSYGYTF.

The chain links TRBV11-2 to TRBJ2-3; the D is unclear. V was pared by 0 bases and J by 4 bases, with 11 bases between. The CDR3 consists of 15 residues. Per germline, CDR1 SGHAT and CDR2 FQNNGV. The CDR3 sequence: CASSLDQGPSDTQYF. Written as DNA, the CDR3 is TGTGCCAGCAGCTTAGATCAAGGGCCTTCAGATACGCAGTATTTT. Together with reference TRBV11-2 and TRBJ2-3, the CDR3 gives the full variable domain: EAGVAQSPRYKIIEKRQSVAFWCNPISGHATLYWYQQILGQGPKLLIQFQNNGVVDDSQLPKDRFSAERLKGVDSTLKIQPAKLEDSAVYLCASSLDQGPSDTQYFGPGTRLTVL.

The chain employs TRBV18 and TRBJ1-1, with D hard to call. The V end was cut by 1 base, the J end by 3 bases, with 6 bases between. The CDR3 is made up of 13 amino acids. Germline assignment: CDR1 KGHSH and CDR2 LQKENI. The CDR3 sequence is CASSPQRDTEAFF. DNA of the CDR3: TGTGCCAGCTCACCACAAAGGGACACTGAAGCTTTCTTT. The variable domain in full, with the rest retrieved from reference TRBV18 and TRBJ1-1, is NAGVMQNPRHLVRRRGQEARLRCSPMKGHSHVYWYRQLPEEGLKFMVYLQKENIIDESGMPKERFSAEFPKEGPSILRIQQVVRGDSAAYFCASSPQRDTEAFFGQGTRLTVV.

The chain has TRBV6-5 and TRBJ1-4; no firm D call. V lost 5 bases and J 7 bases, leaving 5 bases between the germline ends. Germline-derived CDR1 and CDR2 are MNHEY and SVGAGI. This CDR3 comprises 11 residues. The CDR3: CASSNTEKLFF. CDR3 coding DNA: TGTGCCAGCAGTAATACTGAAAAACTGTTTTTT.

In its sample, this clone was seen once. The chain recombines TRBV5-1 with TRBJ2-1, with D possibly being TRBD2 (5 bases). With 7 bases removed from V and 3 bases from J, the gap between germline ends came to 11 bases. CDR1 SGHRS and CDR2 YFSETQ come from the germline V gene. The CDR3 has 13 amino acids. The CDR3 DNA follows: TGCGCCAGCGAGGGCACAGTCTACAATGAGCAGTTCTTC. This sequence encodes CASEGTVYNEQFF.

The chain joins TRBV2 to TRBJ2-5; D uncertain. The CDR3 length is 15 residues. Germline V gene sequence: CDR1 SNHLY, CDR2 FYNNEI. Trimming pared 4 bases from V and 4 bases from J, leaving 16 bases between. CDR3 region: CASSVIAVPTETQYF. The CDR3 nucleotides are TGTGCCAGCAGTGTGATTGCGGTTCCCACAGAGACCCAGTACTTC.

J is TRBJ2-7 and V is TRBV7-9; 7 bases are shared with TRBD2. V was pared by 5 bases and J by 1 base, with 5 bases of the junction left unmatched. Germline V CDR1 and CDR2: SEHNR, FQNEAQ (reference sequence). This CDR3 contains 14 residues. Here the CDR3 DNA reads TGTGCCAGCAGCCGCCCAGCGGGGTCCTACGAGCAGTACTTC. Translating gives CASSRPAGSYEQYF.

The chain combines TRBV10-3 with TRBJ2-2, with TRBD2 matching over 12 bases. CDR3 length: 17 amino acids. The V and J ends lost 6 bases and 5 bases, in that order; junction bases with no gene match: 10. Per the germline V gene, CDR1 is ENHRY and CDR2 is SYGVKD. In DNA form, the CDR3 reads TGTGCCATCAGACAGACTAGCGGGAGCACTCCGACCGGGGAGCTGTTTTTT. It encodes CAIRQTSGSTPTGELFF.

V and J are TRBV15 and TRBJ2-2; D gene unclear. In germline, CDR1 is LNHNV, CDR2 YYDKDF (reference sequence). There are 17 residues in the CDR3. V was cut by 1 base and J by 0 bases, with 12 bases left in between. The CDR3 sequence: CATSRAHSLSNTGELFF. In nucleotides, the CDR3 is TGTGCCACCAGCAGAGCTCACTCCCTGTCGAACACCGGGGAGCTGTTTTTT.

The chain joins TRBV10-3 to TRBJ1-1; D ambiguous. V shed 3 bases and J shed 2 bases, with 7 bases lying between them. The CDR3 totals 13 residues. Germline CDR1 and CDR2: ENHRY and SYGVKD. CDR3 residues: CAISEGINTEAFF. CDR3 bases: TGTGCCATCAGTGAAGGCATAAACACTGAAGCTTTCTTT.

The sample holds one count of this clone. The V gene is TRBV7-2, the J gene TRBJ2-3; 8 nucleotides line up with TRBD1. Losses at the gene ends were 2 bases for V and 2 bases for J; bases not matched to a gene: 3. From germline, CDR1 is SGHTA and CDR2 FQGNSA. The CDR3 runs to 15 residues. The chain's CDR3 is CASSLSGQDTDTQYF. DNA for the CDR3: TGTGCCAGCAGCTTATCGGGACAGGACACAGATACGCAGTATTTT.

CDR3 residues: CASSGGSIRGDTQYF. The CDR3 DNA sequence: TGTGCCAGCAGCGGCGGTAGCATACGAGGCGATACGCAGTATTTT. The gene calls are TRBV7-9 and TRBJ2-3; unclear D gene. V lost 5 bases to trimming and J lost 6 bases, with 18 bases between them. The CDR3 is 15 amino acids. Germline values: CDR1 SEHNR, CDR2 FQNEAQ (reference sequence).

The chain is built from TRBV11-3 and TRBJ2-2, with D unclear. V shed 1 base and J shed 4 bases, with 13 bases lying between them. The CDR3 has 16 amino acids. Germline assignment: CDR1 SGHNT and CDR2 YENEEA. CDR3 sequence reads: CASSLVRVGATGELFF. The CDR3 DNA is TGTGCCAGCAGCTTAGTTCGAGTTGGCGCCACCGGGGAGCTGTTTTTT.

The chain is built from TRBV28 and TRBJ2-3; D perhaps matches TRBD2 (6 bases). The ends were cut back, 6 bases at V and 0 bases at J, with 13 bases in the middle. Germline values: CDR1 MDHEN, CDR2 SYDVKM. The CDR3 has 15 residues. In DNA, the CDR3 is TGTGCCAGCAGCCGGAGAAGCGGGAGCACAGATACGCAGTATTTT. Its translation is CASSRRSGSTDTQYF. The complete variable domain, with remaining parts taken from reference TRBV28 and TRBJ2-3, reads DVKVTQSSRYLVKRTGEKVFLECVQDMDHENMFWYRQDPGLGLRLIYFSYDVKMKEKGDIPEGYSVSREKKERFSLILESASTNQTSMYLCASSRRSGSTDTQYFGPGTRLTVL.

The chain links TRBV5-1 to TRBJ2-7, with 15 positions matching TRBD2. Germline V lookup: CDR1 SGHRS, CDR2 YFSETQ. This CDR3 spans 16 amino acids. V lost 3 bases and J lost 5; bases outside the gene matches: 6. The CDR3 region has the DNA TGCGCCAGCAGCTCCGGGACTAGCGGGAGGTGGGACGAGCAGTACTTC. Translation gives CASSSGTSGRWDEQYF.

The chain carries TRBV6-4 and TRBJ2-5, with TRBD1 identical over 7 bases. V was clipped by 10 bases and J by 7 bases; unmatched bases: 15. The CDR3 runs to 14 residues. Germline CDR1 is MRHNA and CDR2 is SNTAGT. CDR3 coding DNA: TGTGCCACCGAGTTAGAACAGGGGCTCAGGACCCAGTACTTC. Translated, it gives CATELEQGLRTQYF.

The chain uses TRBV11-2 and TRBJ2-1, with 8 bases matching TRBD2. The V and J ends lost 5 bases and 5 bases, in that order; junction bases with no gene match: 17. Per the germline V gene, CDR1 is SGHAT and CDR2 is FQNNGV. This CDR3 spans 18 amino acids. CDR3 DNA: TGTGCCAGCAGCCCCGGCGGGGTCAGCGGGAGTATCCACAATGAGCAGTTCTTC. As protein: CASSPGGVSGSIHNEQFF.

This clone has only one observation. The chain uses TRBV5-1 and TRBJ2-5; 8 bases map to TRBD1. CDR3 length equals 15 residues. V dropped 3 bases and J dropped 2; count of bases not matched to a gene: 6. Germline values: CDR1 SGHRS, CDR2 YFSETQ. Here the CDR3 DNA reads TGCGCCAGCAGCTCCGGGACAGGACCTCAAGAGACCCAGTACTTC. Protein product: CASSSGTGPQETQYF.

The J gene is TRBJ2-3, the V gene TRBV7-9; no reliable D call. The CDR3 runs to 15 residues. V shed 4 bases and J shed 8 bases, with 19 bases lying between them. Looked up from germline, CDR1 is SEHNR and CDR2 is FQNEAQ (reference sequence). The DNA of the CDR3 is TGTGCCAGCAGCTCACACCGCGACAATATGTTTACGCAGTATTTT. This translates into CASSSHRDNMFTQYF.

The rearrangement links TRBV7-2 to TRBJ2-7; a weak D match, TRBD2 (6 bases). CDR1 and CDR2 from the germline V gene are SGHTA and FQGNSA. The germline V and J ends were trimmed by 5 bases and 5 bases, with 25 bases remaining between them. The CDR3 length is 17 residues. The CDR3 DNA sequence: TGTGCCAGCAGCCGCCCGTCATCCCCCCGGGAGCTCGACGAGCAGTACTTC. Amino acid sequence: CASSRPSSPRELDEQYF.

J is TRBJ2-1 and V is TRBV5-1; the match to TRBD2 covers 9 bases. V lost 0 bases, J lost 6 bases, and 4 bases stayed unmatched. The CDR3 is 15 residues long. Germline values: CDR1 SGHRS, CDR2 YFSETQ. CDR3 DNA sequence: TGCGCCAGCAGCTTGGGGGTAGCGGGAGCCAATGAGCAGTTCTTC. Protein sequence: CASSLGVAGANEQFF.

V usage is TRBV5-1 and J usage is TRBJ1-1, with D possibly TRBD1 on 6 matching bases. Per germline, CDR1 SGHRS and CDR2 YFSETQ. The CDR3 spans 12 residues. Trimming left V 0 bases short and J 10 bases short, with 10 bases between. The CDR3 protein is CASSLDAGVAFF. In DNA form, the CDR3 reads TGCGCCAGCAGCTTGGATGCAGGGGTAGCTTTCTTT. Combining the CDR3 with reference TRBV5-1 and TRBJ1-1 gives the whole variable domain KAGVTQTPRYLIKTRGQQVTLSCSPISGHRSVSWYQQTPGQGLQFLFEYFSETQRNKGNFPGRFSGRQFSNSRSEMNVSTLELGDSALYLCASSLDAGVAFFGQGTRLTVV.

The chain combines TRBV6-1 with TRBJ1-2; D possibly corresponds to TRBD1 (5 bases). Germline CDR1 is MNHNS and CDR2 is SASEGT. This CDR3 spans 14 amino acids. V dropped 1 base and J dropped 5 bases, with 11 bases sitting between them. The CDR3 nucleotides read TGTGCCAGCAGTGAAGTCCAGGGAAGATATGGCTACACCTTC. Its translation is CASSEVQGRYGYTF.

This rearrangement joins TRBV7-6 to TRBJ2-1; 10 nucleotides agree with TRBD2. Germline V CDR1 and CDR2: SGHVS, FNYEAQ. The CDR3 length is 15 residues. Trimming cost V 1 base and J 7 bases; bases outside gene matches: 4. This CDR3 reads CASSLETSGWNEQFF. The CDR3, as DNA: TGTGCCAGCAGCTTAGAGACTAGCGGGTGGAATGAGCAGTTCTTC.

The rearrangement joins TRBV30 to TRBJ2-1; possibly TRBD1 for D (6 bases). Deletions cut 2 bases from V and 0 bases from J, with 11 bases between. Per germline, CDR1 GTSNPN and CDR2 SVGIG (reference sequence). The CDR3 is 15 residues long. Here the CDR3 DNA reads TGTGCCTGGAGTCCGCCCAGGGGCTCCTACAATGAGCAGTTCTTC. Translation: CAWSPPRGSYNEQFF.